The 23 T cell receptor beta chains in this list originate from one sample, sequenced in a study of T cell responses to AZD1222 COVID-19 vaccine listed by TCRdb under 2021. The library was produced with the immunoSEQ multiplex PCR assay. Not all clones reach the TCRdb copy of this immuneACCESS table, which keeps in-frame sequences only. Checked studies attribute under half of the gap to unresolved V genes and leave the rest unexplained. The table for this sample lists 150,000 or so clones; approximately 91% of them were counted only once. Around 1% of the sample goes to the ten largest clones. In light of the paper, this sample's time point label describes: about 28 days (+/-7) after the second vaccine dose. The sequenced sample was peripheral blood, obtained 28 days after the second AZD1222 dose. These receptors were obtained from an adult who received the AZD1222 COVID-19 vaccine.

J is TRBJ1-2 and V is TRBV7-6; D ambiguous. V was cut by 5 bases and J by 0 bases, with 10 bases left in between. Germline CDR1 reads SGHVS; CDR2 reads FNYEAQ. There are 14 residues in the CDR3. CDR3 nucleotides: TGTGCCAGCAGCCCGTGGGGATCTAACTATGGCTACACCTTC. Translating gives CASSPWGSNYGYTF. The full variable domain, completed using reference TRBV7-6 and TRBJ1-2, is GAGVSQSPRYKVTKRGQDVALRCDPISGHVSLYWYRQALGQGPEFLTYFNYEAQQDKSGLPNDRFSAERPEGSISTLTIQRTEQRDSAMYRCASSPWGSNYGYTFGSGTRLTVV.

This clone was picked up one time. The chain employs TRBV11-3 and TRBJ2-7, with D uncertain. V lost 3 bases and J lost 3, with 9 bases in between. This CDR3 comprises 13 residues. CDR1 and CDR2 from the germline V gene are SGHNT and YENEEA. CDR3 sequence (DNA): TGTGCCAGCAGCTTGTACGCGAACTACGAGCAGTACTTC. It codes for CASSLYANYEQYF.

The sample holds a few counts of this clone. The chain links TRBV5-5 to TRBJ2-7; possibly TRBD2 for D (6 bases). V was cut by 0 bases and J by 4 bases, with 14 bases left in between. Germline values: CDR1 SGHKS, CDR2 YYEKEE (reference sequence). There are 15 residues in the CDR3. CDR3 in amino acids: CASSLVLASIYEQYF. For the CDR3, the DNA is TGTGCCAGCAGCTTGGTGCTAGCGAGCATTTACGAGCAGTACTTC.

The V call is TRBV19, the J call TRBJ1-4, with 7 bases aligning to TRBD1. J gave up 8 bases and V 5 bases, and 11 bases lay outside the gene matches. This CDR3 has 15 residues. Germline V gene data show CDR1 as LNHDA and CDR2 as SQIVND (reference sequence). The CDR3 DNA reads as TGTGCCAGTAGTCCAACCAGGGGGACGGGAGAAAAACTGTTTTTT. Protein sequence: CASSPTRGTGEKLFF.

V usage is TRBV4-1 and J usage is TRBJ2-6; perhaps D is TRBD1 or TRBD2 (5 bases each). V lost 0 bases and J lost 0, with 15 bases in between. Germline assignment: CDR1 MGHRA and CDR2 YSYEKL. The CDR3 is 19 residues long. DNA of the CDR3: TGCGCCAGCAGCCAAGACCCTATCAGGGAGATCTCTGGGGCCAACGTCCTGACTTTC. Its translation is CASSQDPIREISGANVLTF.

This clone was detected only once. The chain links TRBV6-1 to TRBJ1-4, with D perhaps matching TRBD1 (6 bases). CDR1 is MNHNS, CDR2 SASEGT, per germline. The CDR3 totals 17 residues. Deletions cut 2 bases from V and 0 bases from J, with 13 bases between. As DNA, the CDR3 is TGTGCCAGCAGTGAATGGGGGCCCCGAACAACTAATGAAAAACTGTTTTTT. It encodes CASSEWGPRTTNEKLFF.

The rearrangement links TRBV6-5 to TRBJ2-6; D gene ambiguous. Trimming cost V 3 bases and J 4 bases, with 4 bases left between them. Per germline, CDR1 MNHEY and CDR2 SVGAGI. CDR3 length equals 13 residues. CDR3 bases: TGTGCCAGCAGTTATGTAGGGGCCAACGTCCTGACTTTC. This codes for CASSYVGANVLTF.

The chain employs TRBV5-1 and TRBJ1-1; D unclear. The germline gives CDR1 SGHRS, CDR2 YFSETQ. V was cut by 1 base and J by 0 bases, with 7 bases left in between. CDR3 size: 14 residues. Here the CDR3 DNA reads TGCGCCAGCAGCTTGTTCACTATGAACACTGAAGCTTTCTTT. As protein: CASSLFTMNTEAFF.

This CDR3 reads CATSLSTASGSPGELFF. CDR3 nucleotide sequence: TGTGCCACCAGTCTTTCCACAGCTAGCGGGAGTCCCGGGGAGCTGTTTTTT. The gene calls are TRBV24-1 and TRBJ2-2; 10 bases are a match to TRBD2. This CDR3 region has 17 residues. J was trimmed by 6 bases and V by 6 bases; bases with no gene match: 12. Germline lookup yields CDR1 KGHDR and CDR2 SFDVKD.

This clone was recorded once. CDR3 in amino acids: CASSRRGGARPYEQYF. The CDR3 bases are TGTGCCAGCAGTCGCCGGGGGGGGGCAAGGCCCTACGAGCAGTACTTC. The chain couples TRBV28 to TRBJ2-7; 8 bases fit TRBD2. This CDR3 spans 16 amino acids. V gave up 5 bases and J gave up 2 bases; unmatched junction bases: 11. Germline V gene sequence: CDR1 MDHEN, CDR2 SYDVKM.

V usage is TRBV3-1 (or the pseudogene TRBV3-2) and J usage is TRBJ1-1; tentatively, D is TRBD1 (6 bases). The germline V gene has CDR1 LGHDT and CDR2 YNNKEL (reference sequence). The CDR3 is made up of 15 amino acids. Trimming cost V 3 bases and J 11 bases, with 22 bases left between them. The CDR3: CASSHMIGGPGPAFF. The CDR3 DNA is TGTGCCAGCAGCCACATGATAGGGGGTCCGGGACCGGCTTTCTTT.

This clone was detected once. CDR3 in amino acids: CASSPLAGAYNEQFF. The DNA of the CDR3 is TGTGCCAGCAGTCCTCTAGCGGGGGCTTACAATGAGCAGTTCTTC. The V gene is TRBV7-3, the J gene TRBJ2-1; 10 bases are a match to TRBD2. There are 15 residues in the CDR3. In germline, CDR1 is SGHTA, CDR2 FQGTGA. V gave up 6 bases and J gave up 4 bases; unmatched junction bases: 6.

This chain connects TRBV5-5 to TRBJ2-2; D remains ambiguous. Germline V gene sequence: CDR1 SGHKS, CDR2 YYEKEE (reference sequence). There are 14 residues in the CDR3. V was clipped by 3 bases and J by 7 bases, with 13 bases between them. CDR3 DNA sequence: TGTGCCAGCAGCTCAGTCCAGCATGGCGGGGAGCTGTTTTTT. Translated: CASSSVQHGGELFF.

CDR3 amino acids: CASRGGTSGTPLGDTQYF. CDR3 sequence (DNA): TGTGCCAGCCGAGGGGGGACTAGCGGGACCCCCCTTGGGGATACGCAGTATTTT. The V gene is TRBV7-9, the J gene TRBJ2-3; 13 bases agree with TRBD2. Per germline, CDR1 SEHNR and CDR2 FQNEAQ (reference sequence). V shed 8 bases, J shed 6 bases, and the junction held 17 bases outside the gene matches. This CDR3 has 18 residues.

The chain joins TRBV6-5 to TRBJ2-7; maybe TRBD2 (5 bases). Germline V lookup: CDR1 MNHEY, CDR2 SVGAGI. The V end lost 6 bases, the J end lost 4 bases, and 10 bases lay between the germline ends. The CDR3 spans 12 residues. The CDR3 DNA follows: TGTGCCAGCAGGACGAGACTATACGAGCAGTACTTC. Translating it yields CASRTRLYEQYF.

This chain links TRBV2 with TRBJ1-2, with TRBD1 matching 9 bases. V lost 3 bases to trimming and J lost 4 bases; unmatched junction nucleotides: 9. Germline CDR1 reads SNHLY; CDR2 reads FYNNEI. This CDR3 is built from 16 residues. In DNA form, the CDR3 reads TGTGCCAGCAGTGAGGGACAGGGACTAAAGTTCTATGGCTACACCTTC. As protein: CASSEGQGLKFYGYTF. The complete variable domain, with remaining parts taken from reference TRBV2 and TRBJ1-2, reads EPEVTQTPSHQVTQMGQEVILRCVPISNHLYFYWYRQILGQKVEFLVSFYNNEISEKSEIFDDQFSVERPDGSNFTLKIRSTKLEDSAMYFCASSEGQGLKFYGYTFGSGTRLTVV.

The rearrangement joins TRBV14 to TRBJ1-1; 7 nucleotides agree with TRBD1. V was clipped by 6 bases and J by 3 bases; unmatched bases: 4. CDR1 is SGHDN and CDR2 is FVKESK in the germline V gene. The CDR3 loop spans 13 amino acids. The CDR3 protein is CASRGQVYTEAFF. The CDR3 nucleotides are TGTGCCAGCAGAGGACAGGTATACACTGAAGCTTTCTTT.

This clone was observed once. V and J are TRBV15 and TRBJ1-5; D perhaps matches TRBD1 (5 bases). Trimming removed 1 base from V and 1 base from J, with 11 bases in between. CDR1 is LNHNV, CDR2 YYDKDF, per germline (reference sequence). This CDR3 is built from 16 residues. The CDR3 DNA follows: TGTGCCACCAGCAGAGGGGGCAGAGCCAGCAATCAGCCCCAGCATTTT. Protein: CATSRGGRASNQPQHF.

The genes are TRBV6-1 and TRBJ1-2, with D perhaps matching TRBD1 (5 bases). CDR3 length equals 13 residues. V was clipped by 3 bases and J by 1 base, with 6 bases between them. The germline CDR1 and CDR2 sequences are MNHNS and SASEGT. The chain's CDR3 is CASSEQGNYGYTF. The CDR3 DNA sequence: TGTGCCAGCAGTGAGCAGGGTAACTATGGCTACACCTTC.

V gene TRBV15 combines with J gene TRBJ2-5; D remains unclear. Germline V gives CDR1 LNHNV, CDR2 YYDKDF (reference sequence). V lost 0 bases and J 4 bases, leaving 6 bases between the germline ends. The CDR3 sequence is 13 residues long. The CDR3 here is CATSRDQGETQYF. The CDR3 region has the DNA TGTGCCACCAGCAGAGATCAAGGAGAGACCCAGTACTTC. Full variable domain (rest looked up from reference TRBV15 and TRBJ2-5): DAMVIQNPRYQVTQFGKPVTLSCSQTLNHNVMYWYQQKSSQAPKLLFHYYDKDFNNEADTPDNFQSRRPNTSFCFLDIRSPGLGDTAMYLCATSRDQGETQYFGPGTRLLVL.

The rearrangement uses TRBV18 and TRBJ2-7, with D possibly matching TRBD1 (5 bases). With 2 bases removed from V and 3 bases from J, the gap between germline ends came to 8 bases. The CDR3 loop spans 13 amino acids. CDR1 is KGHSH and CDR2 is LQKENI in the germline V gene. The CDR3 reads CASSPGANYEQYF. Written as DNA, the CDR3 is TGTGCCAGCTCACCAGGGGCAAACTACGAGCAGTACTTC.

The CDR3 DNA reads TGTGCCAGCAGTTTCTTTCCCCCGGGGGCCTCAAACTATGGCTACACCTTC. It specifies CASSFFPPGASNYGYTF. The chain uses TRBV28 and TRBJ1-2; maybe TRBD1 (6 bases). Trimming removed 3 bases at V and 2 bases at J, with 19 bases between. Germline CDR1 and CDR2: MDHEN and SYDVKM. The CDR3 totals 17 residues.

The chain joins TRBV19 to TRBJ2-2; the D is unclear. CDR1 is LNHDA and CDR2 is SQIVND in the germline V gene (reference sequence). Trimming pared 2 bases from V and 7 bases from J, leaving 14 bases between. The CDR3 spans 15 residues. For the CDR3, the DNA is TGTGCCAGTAGTATAAGGGTTTGGTTTGTCGGGGAGCTGTTTTTT. Translation gives CASSIRVWFVGELFF.